This T cell receptor (beta chain) was sequenced during a study of T cells in Graves' hyperthyroidism and ophthalmopathy. Trimming removed 6 bases from V and 0 bases from J, with 26 bases in between. This CDR3 has 20 amino acids. Amplified TCR beta CDR3 regions came from RNA transcripts. HTBI primers were employed in a first-round RT-PCR of the TCR CDR3. In TCRdb, the multiplex PCR reads were re-called with MiXCR into one record per CDR3 protein. The sample carries about 300,000 distinct CDR3 sequences, around 19% recorded once. This clonotype was seen ten or more times. The chain employs TRBV12-3 or TRBV12-4 and TRBJ1-4, with D perhaps TRBD1 (6 bases). The specimen sequenced was blood. This TCR derives from a man aged 50-59 years with Graves' ophthalmopathy. For the CDR3, the DNA is TGTGCCAGCAGGTCCTCGGCCTTACAGGGAAGGGTTGCAACTAATGAAAAACTGTTTTTT. It codes for CASRSSALQGRVATNEKLFF.